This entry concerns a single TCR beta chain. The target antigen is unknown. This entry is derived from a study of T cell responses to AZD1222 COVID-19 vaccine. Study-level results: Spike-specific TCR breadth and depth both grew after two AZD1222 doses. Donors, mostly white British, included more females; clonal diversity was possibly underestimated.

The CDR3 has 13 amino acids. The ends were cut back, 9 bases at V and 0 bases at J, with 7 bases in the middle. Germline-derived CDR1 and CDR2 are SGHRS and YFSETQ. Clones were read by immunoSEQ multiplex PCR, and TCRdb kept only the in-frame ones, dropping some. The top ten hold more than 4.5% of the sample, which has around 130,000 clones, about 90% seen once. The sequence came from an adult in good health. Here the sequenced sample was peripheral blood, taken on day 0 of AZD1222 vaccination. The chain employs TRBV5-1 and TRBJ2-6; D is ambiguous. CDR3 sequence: CATKSSGANVLTF. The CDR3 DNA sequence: TGCGCCACCAAGAGCTCTGGGGCCAACGTCCTGACTTTC.